The 15 T cell receptor beta chains in this list originate from one sample, sequenced in a study of IL-17A CD8 T cells in psoriatic arthritis synovium. The method was immunoSEQ multiplex PCR; TCRdb's version includes in-frame clones alone and lacks a portion of them. Of 2,000 to 2,500 clones listed, approximately 65% are singletons. Actively inflamed joints of psoriatic arthritis patients supplied the aspirated synovial fluid. The sample taken for sequencing was memory CD8+ T cells from synovial fluid. Subset described: bulk memory CD8+ T cells (CD45RA-CD27+/- and CD45RA+CD27-). Receptors were obtained from a human donor with psoriatic arthritis.

The rearrangement uses TRBV19 and TRBJ2-3; 9 positions match TRBD1. V was pared by 4 bases and J by 5 bases, with 16 bases of the junction left unmatched. The germline gives CDR1 LNHDA, CDR2 SQIVND (reference sequence). The CDR3 loop spans 18 amino acids. CDR3 in DNA: TGTGCCAGTAGTAATCCCCCGGGACAGGGATTGGGTGTAGATACGCAGTATTTT. Amino acids: CASSNPPGQGLGVDTQYF.

This clone counts as large. The V gene is TRBV6-1, the J gene TRBJ2-2; D tentatively fits TRBD1 or TRBD2 (6 bases each). The CDR3 is 15 residues long. Germline lookup yields CDR1 MNHNS and CDR2 SASEGT. V lost 1 base and J lost 4, with 10 bases in between. Here the CDR3 DNA reads TGTGCCAGCAGTGAAGAAGGGGGAGGCACCGGGGAGCTGTTTTTT. This gives the protein CASSEEGGGTGELFF.

J is TRBJ2-1 and V is TRBV19; D possibly corresponds to TRBD2 (5 bases). Germline-derived CDR1 and CDR2 are LNHDA and SQIVND (reference sequence). The V end lost 3 bases, the J end lost 4 bases, and 13 bases lay between the germline ends. The CDR3 consists of 15 residues. The CDR3 sequence is CASSIYGEPYNEQFF. CDR3 sequence (DNA): TGTGCCAGTAGTATTTACGGGGAACCTTACAATGAGCAGTTCTTC.

J is TRBJ2-3 and V is TRBV6-4, with 7 bases identical to TRBD2. With V trimmed by 0 bases and J by 3 bases, 6 bases remained unmatched. This CDR3 is built from 16 residues. Germline CDR1 MRHNA, CDR2 SNTAGT. CDR3 region: CASSDSEGGHTDTQYF. CDR3 in DNA: TGTGCCAGCAGTGACTCGGAGGGAGGGCATACAGATACGCAGTATTTT.

This clone appeared a few times. The J gene is TRBJ2-5, the V gene TRBV5-8; 16 positions agree with TRBD2. J gave up 1 base and V 4 bases, and 4 bases lay outside the gene matches. This CDR3 region has 17 residues. Germline V gene sequence: CDR1 SGHTS, CDR2 YDEGEE. CDR3 sequence: CASSPGLAGGVQETQYF. The CDR3 DNA reads as TGTGCCAGCAGCCCGGGACTAGCGGGAGGGGTCCAAGAGACCCAGTACTTC.

The chain employs TRBV6-5 and TRBJ2-7; unclear D gene. This CDR3 is 15 amino acids long. V was clipped by 2 bases and J by 0 bases, with 11 bases between them. Germline-derived CDR1 and CDR2 are MNHEY and SVGAGI. This CDR3 is CASSYGRTNSYEQYV. As DNA, the CDR3 is TGTGCCAGCAGTTACGGACGGACGAACTCCTACGAGCAGTACGTC.

The chain combines TRBV5-1 with TRBJ1-2; D is undetermined. The V gene lost 3 bases and the J gene lost 8 bases, with 8 bases spanning the gap. This CDR3 has 11 residues. CDR1 and CDR2 (germline): SGHRS, YFSETQ. Here the CDR3 reads CASSSGGGYTF. CDR3 DNA sequence: TGCGCCAGCAGCTCCGGAGGGGGCTACACCTTC.

By sample share, this clone is hyperexpanded (1% or more). The genes are TRBV6-5 and TRBJ1-4, with D unclear. This CDR3 has 15 amino acids. V lost 4 bases, J lost 0 bases, and 9 bases lay in between. Germline lookup yields CDR1 MNHEY and CDR2 SVGAGI. The CDR3: CASSSDYPTNEKLFF. The CDR3 DNA reads TGTGCCAGCAGTTCGGACTATCCAACTAATGAAAAACTGTTTTTT.

The CDR3 DNA follows: TGTGCCAGCAGTGAAGCTCTAGCGGGAGCAGATACGCAGTATTTT. It specifies CASSEALAGADTQYF. The chain joins TRBV6-1 to TRBJ2-3; 10 bases align to TRBD2. This CDR3 is 15 amino acids long. Per germline, CDR1 MNHNS and CDR2 SASEGT. The ends lost 0 bases at V and 4 bases at J; junction bases unmatched: 1.

The sample holds a few counts of this clone. The rearrangement uses TRBV11-2 and TRBJ2-1; D not resolved. Per germline, CDR1 SGHAT and CDR2 FQNNGV. CDR3 length: 12 amino acids. Trimming pared 1 base from V and 3 bases from J, leaving 1 base between. CDR3 residues: CASSLGYNEQFF. For the CDR3, the DNA is TGTGCCAGCAGCTTAGGCTACAATGAGCAGTTCTTC.

This chain joins TRBV6-4 and TRBJ2-7; possibly TRBD1 or TRBD2 for D (5 bases each). V was pared by 5 bases and J by 2 bases, with 13 bases between. Germline CDR1 and CDR2: MRHNA and SNTAGT. This CDR3 is 14 amino acids long. In nucleotides, the CDR3 is TGTGCCAGCAGTAAGTGGGACGGTCCCTACGAGCAGTACTTC. Amino acids: CASSKWDGPYEQYF.

This clone was found once. This chain joins TRBV7-2 and TRBJ2-3, with D unresolved. Germline V gene lookup returns CDR1 SGHTA and CDR2 FQGNSA. The CDR3 is 14 amino acids. Trimming removed 4 bases from V and 6 bases from J, with 14 bases in between. The CDR3 is CASSSYLRMDTQYF. The CDR3 nucleotides are TGTGCCAGCAGCTCTTACCTACGCATGGATACGCAGTATTTT.

This clone occurred a few times. This rearrangement joins TRBV6-1 to TRBJ2-1; 8 bases line up with TRBD2. Germline V gene sequence: CDR1 MNHNS, CDR2 SASEGT. V lost 5 bases to trimming and J lost 7 bases; unmatched junction nucleotides: 4. The CDR3 totals 13 residues. The CDR3 region is CASSSGGLNEQFF. CDR3 bases: TGTGCCAGCAGTTCGGGAGGGTTGAATGAGCAGTTCTTC.

The chain is built from TRBV11-3 and TRBJ2-5; D not resolved. Per germline, CDR1 SGHNT and CDR2 YENEEA. V gave up 0 bases and J gave up 2 bases, with 19 bases separating them. The CDR3 runs 18 residues. The chain's CDR3 is CASSLDPIPVSAQETQYF. CDR3 nucleotides: TGTGCCAGCAGCTTAGACCCAATTCCCGTAAGCGCACAAGAGACCCAGTACTTC.

This chain joins TRBV10-2 and TRBJ2-7, with 7 bases lining up with TRBD2. This CDR3 spans 12 amino acids. Trimming removed 8 bases from V and 2 bases from J; junction bases left unmatched: 3. The germline gives CDR1 WSHSY, CDR2 SAAADI. This CDR3 reads CASGRDPYEQYF. The DNA of the CDR3 is TGCGCCAGCGGGAGGGACCCCTACGAGCAGTACTTC.